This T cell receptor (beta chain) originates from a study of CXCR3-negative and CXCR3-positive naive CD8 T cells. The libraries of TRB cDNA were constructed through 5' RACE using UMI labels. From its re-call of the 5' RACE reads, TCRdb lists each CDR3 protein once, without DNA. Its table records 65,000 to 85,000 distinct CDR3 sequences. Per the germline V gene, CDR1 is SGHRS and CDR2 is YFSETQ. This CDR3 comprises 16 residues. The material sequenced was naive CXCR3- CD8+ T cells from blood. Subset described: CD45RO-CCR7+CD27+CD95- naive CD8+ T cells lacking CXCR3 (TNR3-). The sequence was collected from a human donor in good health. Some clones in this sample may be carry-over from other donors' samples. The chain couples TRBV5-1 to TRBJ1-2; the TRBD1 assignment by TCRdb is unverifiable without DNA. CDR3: CASSFSSSGGNYGYTF.